This T cell receptor (beta chain) emerged from a study of response to subunit inactivated influenza vaccine. This clonotype was counted at least ten times. The target antigen is unknown. Trimming removed 5 bases from V and 7 bases from J; junction bases left unmatched: 10. CDR1 is LGHNA, CDR2 YSLEER, per germline. The CDR3 spans 15 residues. Study-level findings and limits: With each seasonal influenza vaccination, the authors suggested, few new T cells are recruited.

Via MiXCR, TCRdb re-called the RT-PCR reads, giving one row per CDR3 protein. This table has some 480,000 distinct CDR3 sequences, roughly 11% appearing once. The clonotype originates from a man over 45 who received an inactivated influenza vaccine. The source was PBMCs from blood, collected roughly 6 weeks after vaccination. The J gene is TRBJ1-4, the V gene TRBV4-3; 7 bases are a match to TRBD1. In DNA, the CDR3 is TGCGCCAGCAGCAGGGGGCAACGGGGGGGTGAAAAACTGTTTTTT. Its protein is CASSRGQRGGEKLFF.